The present T cell receptor (beta chain) was sequenced within a study of blood T cells in healthy people across ages. Trimming removed 3 bases at V and 10 bases at J, with 19 bases between. Germline-derived CDR1 and CDR2 are LGHNA and YNFKEQ. The CDR3 is 15 amino acids. Primed by a sample-barcoded 5' primer and a J-beta primer mix, a second PCR proceeded for roughly 6 to 12 cycles. TCRdb processed the 5' RACE reads anew with MiXCR; each CDR3 protein has one entry. The sample includes fewer than 900,000 distinct CDR3 sequences, roughly 50% of them seen just once. Findings and caveats of the study: TCR beta diversity tracked closely with naive T cell percentage. Unknown CMV status may confound age-related changes in expanded clones. Roughly linear declines in TCR beta diversity per million T cells occurred with age.

A note on this clonotype: The antigen is undetermined.

Staff drew roughly 10 milliliters of peripheral blood from each donor. The TCR comes from a woman aged 55-75 years in good health. The gene calls are TRBV4-2 and TRBJ2-1, with D hard to call. Source material: blood. The CDR3 sequence is CASSHGLELNGEQFF. The CDR3, as DNA: TGTGCCAGCAGCCACGGGCTGGAACTTAATGGAGAGCAGTTCTTC.